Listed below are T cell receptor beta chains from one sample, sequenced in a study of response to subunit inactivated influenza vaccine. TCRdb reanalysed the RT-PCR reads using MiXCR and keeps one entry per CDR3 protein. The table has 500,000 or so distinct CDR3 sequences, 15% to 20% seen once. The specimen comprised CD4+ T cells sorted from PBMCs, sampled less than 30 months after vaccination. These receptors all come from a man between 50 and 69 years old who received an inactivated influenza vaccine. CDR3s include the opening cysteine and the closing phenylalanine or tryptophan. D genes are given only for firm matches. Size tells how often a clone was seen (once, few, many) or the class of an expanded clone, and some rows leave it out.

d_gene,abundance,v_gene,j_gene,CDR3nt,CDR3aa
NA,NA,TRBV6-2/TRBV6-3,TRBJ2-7,TGTGCCAGCAGTTACCGACTCTACGAGCAGTACTTC,CASSYRLYEQYF
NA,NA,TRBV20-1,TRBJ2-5,TGCAGTGCGAGTGCAACACTTCAAGAGACCCAGTACTTC,CSASATLQETQYF
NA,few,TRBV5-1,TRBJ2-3,TGCGCCAGCAACCTGCTCAACACAGATACGCAGTATTTT,CASNLLNTDTQYF
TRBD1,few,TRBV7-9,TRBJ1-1,TGTGCCAGCAGCTCCCGGGACAGGGAGTGGAAGAACACTGAAGCTTTCTTT,CASSSRDREWKNTEAFF
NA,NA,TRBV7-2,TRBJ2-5,TGTGCCAGCAGCCCTTACCCGGGGGAGACCCAGTACTTC,CASSPYPGETQYF
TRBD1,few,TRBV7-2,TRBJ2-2,TGTGCCAGCAATTTGGGACAGGTGGTCACCGGGGAGCTGTTTTTT,CASNLGQVVTGELFF
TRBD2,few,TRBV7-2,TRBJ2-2,TGTGCCAGCAGCCCTCGGACTAGCGGGAACACCGGGGAGCTGTTTTTT,CASSPRTSGNTGELFF
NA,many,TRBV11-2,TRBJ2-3,TGTGCCAGCAGCTTAGATCCAAATACGCAGTATTTT,CASSLDPNTQYF
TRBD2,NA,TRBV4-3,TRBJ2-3,TGCGCCAGCAGCCAAGATCATCTAGCGGGGAGTGTAGATACGCAGTATTTT,CASSQDHLAGSVDTQYF
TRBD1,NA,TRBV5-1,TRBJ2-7,TGCGCCAGCAGCTTCGGGACAGGGAACTACGAGCAGTACTTC,CASSFGTGNYEQYF